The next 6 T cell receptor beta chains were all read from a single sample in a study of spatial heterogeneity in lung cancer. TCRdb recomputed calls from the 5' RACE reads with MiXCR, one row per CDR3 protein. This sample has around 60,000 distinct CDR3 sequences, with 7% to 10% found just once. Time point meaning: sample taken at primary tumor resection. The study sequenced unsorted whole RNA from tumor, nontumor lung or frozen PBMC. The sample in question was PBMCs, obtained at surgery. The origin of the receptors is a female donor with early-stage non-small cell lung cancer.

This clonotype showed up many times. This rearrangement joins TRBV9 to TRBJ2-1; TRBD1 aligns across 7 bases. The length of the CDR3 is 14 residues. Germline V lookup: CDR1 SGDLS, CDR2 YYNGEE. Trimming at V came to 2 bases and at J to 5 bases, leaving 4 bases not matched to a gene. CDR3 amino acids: CASSVWGQNNEQFF. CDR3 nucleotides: TGTGCCAGCAGCGTCTGGGGACAGAACAATGAGCAGTTCTTC. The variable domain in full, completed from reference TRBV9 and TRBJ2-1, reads DSGVTQTPKHLITATGQRVTLRCSPRSGDLSVYWYQQSLDQGLQFLIQYYNGEERAKGNILERFSAQQFPDLHSELNLSSLELGDSALYFCASSVWGQNNEQFFGPGTRLTVL.

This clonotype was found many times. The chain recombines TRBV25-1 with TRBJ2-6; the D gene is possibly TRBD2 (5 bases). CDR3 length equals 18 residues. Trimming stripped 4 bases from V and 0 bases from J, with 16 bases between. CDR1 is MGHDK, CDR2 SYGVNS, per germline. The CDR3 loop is CASSGRREPTSGANVLTF. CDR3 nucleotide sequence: TGTGCCAGCAGTGGACGAAGGGAGCCTACCTCTGGGGCCAACGTCCTGACTTTC. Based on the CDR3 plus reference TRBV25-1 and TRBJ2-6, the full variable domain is EADIYQTPRYLVIGTGKKITLECSQTMGHDKMYWYQQDPGMELHLIHYSYGVNSTEKGDLSSESTVSRIRTEHFPLTLESARPSHTSQYLCASSGRREPTSGANVLTFGAGSRLTVL.

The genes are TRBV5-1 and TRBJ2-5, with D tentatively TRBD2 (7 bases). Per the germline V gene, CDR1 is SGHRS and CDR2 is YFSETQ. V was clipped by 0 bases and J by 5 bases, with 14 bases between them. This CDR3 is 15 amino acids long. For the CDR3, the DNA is TGCGCCAGCAGCTTGGCCGGGGGGCTCAGGGAGACCCAGTACTTC. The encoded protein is CASSLAGGLRETQYF. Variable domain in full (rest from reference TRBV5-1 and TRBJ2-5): KAGVTQTPRYLIKTRGQQVTLSCSPISGHRSVSWYQQTPGQGLQFLFEYFSETQRNKGNFPGRFSGRQFSNSRSEMNVSTLELGDSALYLCASSLAGGLRETQYFGPGTRLLVL.

CDR3 region: CATSEVGQGAFTGELFF. CDR3 nucleotide sequence: TGTGCCACCAGTGAAGTGGGACAGGGAGCTTTCACCGGGGAGCTGTTTTTT. The chain employs TRBV24-1 and TRBJ2-2, with TRBD1 matching over 9 bases. CDR3 length equals 17 residues. Losses at the gene ends were 4 bases for V and 4 bases for J; bases not matched to a gene: 9. Germline loops: CDR1 KGHDR, CDR2 SFDVKD.

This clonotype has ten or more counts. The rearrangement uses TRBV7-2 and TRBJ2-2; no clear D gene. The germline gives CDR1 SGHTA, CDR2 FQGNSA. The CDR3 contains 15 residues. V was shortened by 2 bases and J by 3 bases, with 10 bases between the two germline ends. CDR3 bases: TGTGCCAGCAGCTTATATGGCCCTCACACCGGGGAGCTGTTTTTT. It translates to CASSLYGPHTGELFF.

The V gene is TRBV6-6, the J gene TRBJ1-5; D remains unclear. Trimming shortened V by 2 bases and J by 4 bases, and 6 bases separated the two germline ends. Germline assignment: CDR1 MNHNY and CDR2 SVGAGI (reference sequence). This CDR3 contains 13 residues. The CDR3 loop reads CASSYGLNQPQHF. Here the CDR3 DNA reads TGTGCCAGCAGTTACGGGTTGAATCAGCCCCAGCATTTT.